This T cell receptor (beta chain) came from a study of beta chain features in type 1 diabetes. Investigators reverse transcribed all isolated RNA, so they sequenced expressed TCRB transcripts. There were 3.5 million to 4.5 million reads on average in the naive, central memory and regulatory T cell samples. Some clones are missing from TCRdb's copy, which holds only in-frame ones; the method was immunoSEQ multiplex PCR. This sample yields under 350,000 clones, of which under 8.5% are seen a single time; under 1.3% belongs to the top ten. General observations from the study: Patients with type 1 diabetes showed fewer VDJ junction insertions and more deletions. Compared to healthy donors, patients appeared to have naive, central memory and Treg TCRB repertoires that were more alike.

On this clone itself: Its antigen is undetermined.

The CDR3 has 15 amino acids. V shed 3 bases and J 2 bases; nucleotides not matched to a gene: 5. CDR1 and CDR2 from the germline V gene are LNHNV and YYDKDF (reference sequence). This chain joins TRBV15 and TRBJ1-2; TRBD1 agrees at 8 bases. The sequence was obtained from a woman aged 18 to 35 in good health. The sample was central memory CD4+ T cells from blood. The CDR3 loop reads CATSSGDRRNYGYTF. CDR3 DNA sequence: TGTGCCACCAGCAGTGGGGACAGGAGGAACTATGGCTACACCTTC.